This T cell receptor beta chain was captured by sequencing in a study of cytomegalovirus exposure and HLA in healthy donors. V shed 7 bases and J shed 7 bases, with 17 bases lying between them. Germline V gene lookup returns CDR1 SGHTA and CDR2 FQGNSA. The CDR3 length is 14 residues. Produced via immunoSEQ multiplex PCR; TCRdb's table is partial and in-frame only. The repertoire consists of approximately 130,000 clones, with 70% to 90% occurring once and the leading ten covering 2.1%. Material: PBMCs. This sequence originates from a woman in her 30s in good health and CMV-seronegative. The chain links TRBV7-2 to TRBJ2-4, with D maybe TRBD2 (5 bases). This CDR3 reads CASTPRGQKNIQYF. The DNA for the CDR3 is TGTGCCAGCACCCCCAGAGGGCAGAAGAACATTCAGTACTTC.